The clone carrying this T cell receptor (beta chain) was seen repeatedly, ten times or more. Per the germline V gene, CDR1 is DFQATT and CDR2 is SNEGSKA (reference sequence). J lost 7 bases, V lost 6 bases, and 8 bases had no gene match. CDR3 length equals 14 residues. TCRdb passed the RT-PCR reads through MiXCR, listing each CDR3 protein once. Here the sample spans more than 600,000 distinct CDR3 sequences, approximately 17% being singletons. This sample is part of a study of response to subunit inactivated influenza vaccine. Here the sequenced sample was PBMCs from blood, taken more than 4 days after vaccination. This TCR was sampled from a man aged 50 to 60 who received an inactivated influenza vaccine. The genes are TRBV20-1 and TRBJ2-7, with 14 bases fitting TRBD2. CDR3 loop: CSARTSGRPVEQYF. CDR3 DNA sequence: TGCAGTGCGCGGACTAGCGGGAGGCCGGTTGAGCAGTACTTC.